The entry below gives a single T cell receptor beta chain sequence along with its context. Its antigen is still unknown. This sample was included in a study of cytomegalovirus exposure and HLA in healthy donors. Broader study findings: Association with HLA alleles at 0.05 false discovery rate was found for 15,000 to 20,000 TCR beta sequences in a later analysis. High sensitivity and specificity were reportedly achieved when the classifier diagnosed cytomegalovirus status. Within a later analysis, the majority of CMV-associated TCR beta chains appeared HLA-restricted.

Germline loops: CDR1 SGHAT, CDR2 FQNNGV. V trimming: 5 bases; J trimming: 2 bases; junction bases outside the gene matches: 11. The CDR3 is 16 amino acids. The PCR was carried out with 60 Vbeta primers and 13 Jbeta primers. TCRdb keeps only in-frame clones here, not all; method: immunoSEQ multiplex PCR. The table records more than 140,000 clones, around 79% of them present only once. The chain has TRBV11-2 and TRBJ2-7, with 8 bases lining up with TRBD1. The receptor was isolated from a male donor in good health and CMV-seronegative. The sequenced sample was PBMCs. CDR3 amino acids: CASSPDRAYLTYEQYF. The CDR3 bases are TGTGCCAGCAGCCCGGACAGGGCCTACCTTACCTACGAGCAGTACTTC.